This TCR beta chain was found in a study of Ad26.COV2.S vaccination and SARS-CoV-2 variants. Clones were sequenced by immunoSEQ multiplex PCR, and TCRdb holds only the in-frame ones, with some missing. Altogether 46,000 or so clones are present, approximately 80% being singletons, with the ten largest covering around half. Findings and limits, study-wide: Considerable breadth of spike-specific CD8+ and CD4+ T cell responses has reportedly been documented following vaccination. Spike-specific TCR breadth was greater after Ad26.COV2.S than placebo. With respect to non-spike TCR breadth, vaccine and placebo recipients were similar. Total T cell responses were possibly underestimated by TCR breadth and depth analyses.

Germline V lookup: CDR1 SGHRS, CDR2 YFSETQ. Trimming removed 3 bases from V and 2 bases from J; junction bases left unmatched: 8. This CDR3 contains 16 residues. This clone was detected only a few times. Its antigen is unknown. Sequenced material: peripheral blood, taken after recovery from COVID-19. V is TRBV5-1 and J is TRBJ1-5; 7 bases align to TRBD1. The receptor's source is a human donor who had recovered from COVID-19. The CDR3: CASSSGGQSGNQPQHF. CDR3 nucleotides: TGCGCCAGCAGCTCGGGGGGACAGAGCGGCAATCAGCCCCAGCATTTT.